The source of this TCR beta chain is a study of T cells after yellow fever vaccination (dated by TCRdb to between 2018 and 2020). Regarding the complete study: The SMART-Seq v4 Ultra Low Input RNA kit was used to prepare libraries from fractions with low cell numbers. To track T-cell clones before and after primary and booster YFV17D yellow fever vaccination, bulk TCR alpha and beta repertoires were sequenced longitudinally. Blood samples were taken at several timepoints before and after primary and secondary immunization, and bulk PBMC replicates and cell subsets were isolated. Two healthy male donors, one aged 18 to 30 and one aged 30 to 40 years, made up the cohort.

Via the germline V gene, CDR1 is SGHTA and CDR2 FQGNSA. Including the terminal cysteine and phenylalanine, the CDR3 comprises 15 residues. Solely the CDR3 DNA is kept, with 45 bases framed from the first base. V lost 4 bases and J lost 5 bases; the stretch between them is 15 bases long. Overall results and qualifications from the work: The secondary T-cell response was found to be weaker but faster than the primary response, with a peak reached on day 5 rather than on day 15. After the booster, most of the clones that had expanded following primary vaccination were detected again (almost 98% of CD4 and around 87% of CD8), which suggests that memory was broadly maintained. Computational filtering was needed because FACS-sorted repertoires could contain abundant contaminating clonotypes from the bulk population. A small fraction of clonotypes appeared in both the CD4 and CD8 compartments, likely as a result of convergent recombination. Because the study included only a couple of donors, the extent to which the findings can be generalized is limited.

TCR cDNA was synthesized by 5'RACE template switching, which introduced a universal primer site and unique molecular identifiers. Priming for cDNA synthesis came from both the TCR alpha and TCR beta constant segments. Libraries were amplified in two PCR steps, with sample barcodes and sequencing adapters added in the second step. Sequencing of libraries was done on Illumina HiSeq 2500 (2x100 bp) or NovaSeq (2x150 bp). The authors' analysis ran thus. Demultiplexing of reads and collapsing into UMI consensus sequences were performed with MIGEC, and V(D)J alignment was carried out with MiXCR. Clonotypes responding to the vaccine were identified with edgeR on replicate PBMC samples, with the criteria of FDR below 0.01 and a log2 fold change above 5 up to day 15. Each bulk clonotype received a CD4 or CD8 identity based on whether the sequenced CD4 or CD8 repertoire contained that clonotype at higher abundance. TCRdb reprocessing: public reads trimmed at Q25 with fastp, clones called with MiXCR, in-frame beta chains kept. Rows merge per CDR3 protein into single entries with the most common DNA and genes. These V and J calls are TCRdb output, not the study's own analysis. The table for this sample lists approximately 260,000 distinct CDR3 sequences; 10% to 15% of them were counted only once. The ten largest make up roughly 0.5% of the sample.

The treatment or condition tag for this specimen amounts to: live attenuated yellow fever vaccine strain. PBMCs were isolated from peripheral blood using a standard Ficoll-Paque protocol. CD4 and CD8 T-cell fractions were isolated with Dynabeads CD4 and CD8 positive selection kits. TriZol was used to extract RNA from bulk PBMCs, from CD4 and CD8 fractions, and from dextramer-positive and dextramer-negative fractions. To note about this clonotype: Its target antigen remains unknown. Base quality data are lacking; no much larger clone is found one base away.

This sequence was found in a man aged 30 to 39 who received the YFV17D yellow fever vaccine. Sequencing was performed on CD4+ T cells sorted from PBMCs, taken 45 days after the yellow fever booster vaccination. Here the chain combines TRBV7-2 and TRBJ2-1; the D region is possibly TRBD1 or TRBD2, each matching across 5 bases. The nucleotide sequence is TGTGCCAGCAGCTCGATTCCGGGGACGGACAATGAGCAGTTCTTC. This gives the protein CASSSIPGTDNEQFF.